This T cell receptor beta chain was found in a study of cytomegalovirus exposure and HLA in healthy donors. At the level of the study: The same platform as the roughly 670 first-cohort repertoires was used for the roughly 130 validation repertoires, a later analysis reported.

Findings and caveats of the study: Using the classifier, cytomegalovirus status was reportedly diagnosed with high specificity and sensitivity.

Using immunoSEQ multiplex PCR, the repertoire was profiled, and TCRdb retains in-frame clones only, with some absent. In the table there are around 140,000 clones, about 95% of which are singletons. This clone was detected only once. Its antigen is unknown. Germline V gene sequence: CDR1 MNHEY, CDR2 SVGAGI. The CDR3 is 15 amino acids. Trimming removed 1 base at V and 6 bases at J, with 13 bases between. Sequenced input: PBMCs. V gene TRBV6-5 combines with J gene TRBJ2-1; D unclear. This clonotype originated in a man aged 18 to 30 in good health and CMV-seropositive. CDR3 sequence reads: CASSYFGRTVNEQFF. The CDR3 bases are TGTGCCAGCAGTTACTTCGGCAGAACAGTCAATGAGCAGTTCTTC.